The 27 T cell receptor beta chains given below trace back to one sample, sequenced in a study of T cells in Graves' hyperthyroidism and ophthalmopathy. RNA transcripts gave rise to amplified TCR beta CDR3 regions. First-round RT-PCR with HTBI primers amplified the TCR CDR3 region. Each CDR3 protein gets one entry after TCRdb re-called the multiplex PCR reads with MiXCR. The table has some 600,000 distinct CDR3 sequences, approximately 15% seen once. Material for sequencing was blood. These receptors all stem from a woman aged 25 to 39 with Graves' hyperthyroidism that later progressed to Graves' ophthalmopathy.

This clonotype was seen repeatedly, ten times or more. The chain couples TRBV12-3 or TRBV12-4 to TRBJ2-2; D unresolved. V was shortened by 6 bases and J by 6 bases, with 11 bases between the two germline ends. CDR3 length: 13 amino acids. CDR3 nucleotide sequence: TGTGCCAGCAGGGTATCGGCCCCCGGGGAGCTGTTTTTT. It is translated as CASRVSAPGELFF.

The CDR3 protein is CATSEGAFGGNTIYF. The CDR3 nucleotides read TGTGCCACCAGTGAAGGAGCCTTTGGGGGAAACACCATATATTTT. The chain recombines TRBV24-1 with TRBJ1-3; D call uncertain. V lost 4 bases, J lost 4 bases, and 13 bases lay in between. This CDR3 is 15 amino acids long. Per the germline V gene, CDR1 is KGHDR and CDR2 is SFDVKD.

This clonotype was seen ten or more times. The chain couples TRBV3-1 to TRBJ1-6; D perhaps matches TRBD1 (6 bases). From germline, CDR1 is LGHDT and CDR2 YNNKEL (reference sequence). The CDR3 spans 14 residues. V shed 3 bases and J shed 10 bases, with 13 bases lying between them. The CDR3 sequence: CASSQNRVRSPLHF. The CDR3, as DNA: TGTGCCAGCAGCCAGAACAGGGTGAGATCACCCCTCCACTTT.

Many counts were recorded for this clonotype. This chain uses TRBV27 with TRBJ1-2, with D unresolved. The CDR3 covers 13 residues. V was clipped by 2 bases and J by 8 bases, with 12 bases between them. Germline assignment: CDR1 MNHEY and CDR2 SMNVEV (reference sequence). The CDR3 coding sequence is TGTGCCAGCAGTTTAAGCGGGTCAGGCGGCTACACCTTC. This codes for CASSLSGSGGYTF.

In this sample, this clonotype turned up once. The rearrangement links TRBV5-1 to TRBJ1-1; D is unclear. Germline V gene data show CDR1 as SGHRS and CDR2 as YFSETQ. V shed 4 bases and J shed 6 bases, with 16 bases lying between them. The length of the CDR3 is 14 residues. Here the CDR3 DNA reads TGCGCCAGCAGCCCAAGAGGAGGGAGCGCTGAAGCTTTCTTT. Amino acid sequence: CASSPRGGSAEAFF.

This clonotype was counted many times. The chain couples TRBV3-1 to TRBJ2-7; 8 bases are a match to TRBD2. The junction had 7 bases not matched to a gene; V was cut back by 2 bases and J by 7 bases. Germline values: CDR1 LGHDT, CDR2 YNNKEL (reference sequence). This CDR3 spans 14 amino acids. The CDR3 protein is CASSQPTIAGEQYF. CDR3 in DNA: TGTGCCAGCAGCCAACCTACCATAGCGGGGGAGCAGTACTTC.

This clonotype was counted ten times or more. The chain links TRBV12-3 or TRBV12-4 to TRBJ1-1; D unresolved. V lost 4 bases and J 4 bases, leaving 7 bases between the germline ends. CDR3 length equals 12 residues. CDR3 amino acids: CASSSTITEAFF. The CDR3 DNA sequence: TGTGCCAGCAGTTCCACTATCACTGAAGCTTTCTTT.

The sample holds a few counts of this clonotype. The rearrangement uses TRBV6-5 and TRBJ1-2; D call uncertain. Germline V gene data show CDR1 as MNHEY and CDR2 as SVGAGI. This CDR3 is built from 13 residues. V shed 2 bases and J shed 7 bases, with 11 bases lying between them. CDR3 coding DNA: TGTGCCAGCAGTTACAGGGAGGGAGGTGGCTACACCTTC. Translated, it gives CASSYREGGGYTF.

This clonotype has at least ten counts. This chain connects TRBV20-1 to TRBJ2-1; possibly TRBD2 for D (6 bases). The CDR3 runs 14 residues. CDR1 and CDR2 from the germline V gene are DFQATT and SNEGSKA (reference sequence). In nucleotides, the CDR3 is TGCAGCCCCCCGGGCGGGACTCGCTACAATGAGCAGTTCTTC. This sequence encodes CSPPGGTRYNEQFF.

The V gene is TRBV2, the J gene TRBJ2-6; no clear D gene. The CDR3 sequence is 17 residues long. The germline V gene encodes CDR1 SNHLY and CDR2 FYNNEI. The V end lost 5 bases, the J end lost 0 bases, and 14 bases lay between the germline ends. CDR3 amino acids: CASSLGSPSSGANVLTF. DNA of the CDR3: TGTGCCAGCAGTTTGGGCAGCCCTTCCTCTGGGGCCAACGTCCTGACTTTC.

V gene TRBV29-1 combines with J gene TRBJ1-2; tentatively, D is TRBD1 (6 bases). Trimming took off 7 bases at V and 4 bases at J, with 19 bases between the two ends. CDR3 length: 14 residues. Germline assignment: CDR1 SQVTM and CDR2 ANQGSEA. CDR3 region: CSASGGPRIYGYTF. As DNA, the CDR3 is TGCAGCGCGAGCGGGGGCCCACGAATCTATGGCTACACCTTC.

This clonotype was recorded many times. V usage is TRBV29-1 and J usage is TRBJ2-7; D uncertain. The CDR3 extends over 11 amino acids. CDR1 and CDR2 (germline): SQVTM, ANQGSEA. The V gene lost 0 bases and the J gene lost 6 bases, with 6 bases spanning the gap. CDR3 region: CSVEDQVEQYF. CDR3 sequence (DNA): TGCAGCGTTGAAGATCAGGTCGAGCAGTACTTC.

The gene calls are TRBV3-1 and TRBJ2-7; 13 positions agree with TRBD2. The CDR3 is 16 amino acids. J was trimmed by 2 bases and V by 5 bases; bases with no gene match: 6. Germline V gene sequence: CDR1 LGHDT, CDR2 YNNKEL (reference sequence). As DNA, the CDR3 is TGTGCCAGCAGCGTCCGGACTAGCGGGAGTGCCTACGAGCAGTACTTC. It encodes CASSVRTSGSAYEQYF.

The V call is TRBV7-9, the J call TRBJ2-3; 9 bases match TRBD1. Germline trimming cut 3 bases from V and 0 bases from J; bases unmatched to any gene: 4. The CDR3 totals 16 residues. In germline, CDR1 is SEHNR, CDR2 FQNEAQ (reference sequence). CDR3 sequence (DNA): TGTGCCAGCAGCTTTTTCGGACAGGGGAGCACAGATACGCAGTATTTT. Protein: CASSFFGQGSTDTQYF.

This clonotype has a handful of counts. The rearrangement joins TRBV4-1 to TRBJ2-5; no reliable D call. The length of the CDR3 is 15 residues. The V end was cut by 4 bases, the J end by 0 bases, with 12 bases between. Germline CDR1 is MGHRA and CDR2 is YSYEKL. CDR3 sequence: CASSPIGQYQETQYF. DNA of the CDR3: TGCGCCAGCAGCCCCATTGGGCAGTACCAAGAGACCCAGTACTTC.

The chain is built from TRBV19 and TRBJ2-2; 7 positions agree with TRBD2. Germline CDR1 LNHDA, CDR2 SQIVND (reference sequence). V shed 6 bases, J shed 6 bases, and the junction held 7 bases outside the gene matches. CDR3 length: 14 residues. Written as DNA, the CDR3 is TGTGCCAGTAGGCTGCAAGCGGGACCCGGGGAGCTGTTTTTT. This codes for CASRLQAGPGELFF.

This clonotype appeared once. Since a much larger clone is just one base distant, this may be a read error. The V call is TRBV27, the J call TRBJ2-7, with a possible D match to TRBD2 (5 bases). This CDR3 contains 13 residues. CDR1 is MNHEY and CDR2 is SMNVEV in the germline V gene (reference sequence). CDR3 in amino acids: CASSLGENYGQYF. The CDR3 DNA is TGTGCCAGCAGTTTAGGGGAGAACTACGGGCAGTACTTC.

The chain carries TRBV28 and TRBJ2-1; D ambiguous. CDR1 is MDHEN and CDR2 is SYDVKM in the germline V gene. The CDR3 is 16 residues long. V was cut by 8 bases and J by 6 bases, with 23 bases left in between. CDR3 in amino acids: CASQYQRLSSVNEQFF. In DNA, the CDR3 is TGTGCCAGCCAATATCAGCGCTTGTCATCGGTCAATGAGCAGTTCTTC.

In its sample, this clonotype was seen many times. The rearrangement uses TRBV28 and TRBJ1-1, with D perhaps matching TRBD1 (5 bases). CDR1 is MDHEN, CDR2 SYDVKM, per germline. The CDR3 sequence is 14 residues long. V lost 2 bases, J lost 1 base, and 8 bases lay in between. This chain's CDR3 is CASSLTRENTEAFF. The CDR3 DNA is TGTGCCAGCAGTTTAACCAGGGAGAACACTGAAGCTTTCTTT.

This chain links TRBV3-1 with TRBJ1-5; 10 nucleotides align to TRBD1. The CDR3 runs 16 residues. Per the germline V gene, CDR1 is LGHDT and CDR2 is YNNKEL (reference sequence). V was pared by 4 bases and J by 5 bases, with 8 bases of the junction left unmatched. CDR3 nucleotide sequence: TGTGCCAGCAGCCCAACCTCCGGGACAGGGGATCAGCCCCAGCATTTT. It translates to CASSPTSGTGDQPQHF.

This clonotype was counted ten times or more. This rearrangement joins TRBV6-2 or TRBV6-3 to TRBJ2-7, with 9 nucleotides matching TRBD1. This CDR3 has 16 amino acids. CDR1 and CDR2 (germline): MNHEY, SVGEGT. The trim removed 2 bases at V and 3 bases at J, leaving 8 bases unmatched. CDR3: CASSYGRATGGYEQYF. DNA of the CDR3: TGTGCCAGCAGTTACGGAAGGGCGACAGGGGGCTACGAGCAGTACTTC.

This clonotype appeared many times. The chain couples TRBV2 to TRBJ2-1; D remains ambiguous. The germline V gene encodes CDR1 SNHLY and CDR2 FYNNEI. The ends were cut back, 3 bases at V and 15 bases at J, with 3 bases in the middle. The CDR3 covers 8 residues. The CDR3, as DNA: TGTGCCAGCAGTGATTGGTTCTTC. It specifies CASSDWFF.

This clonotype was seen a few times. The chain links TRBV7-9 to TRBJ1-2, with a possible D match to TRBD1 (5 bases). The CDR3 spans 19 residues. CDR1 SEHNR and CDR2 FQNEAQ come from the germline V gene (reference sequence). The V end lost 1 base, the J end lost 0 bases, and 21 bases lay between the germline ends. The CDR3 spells CASSLGRFGNDRANYGYTF. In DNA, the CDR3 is TGTGCCAGCAGCTTAGGAAGATTTGGAAATGACAGAGCTAACTATGGCTACACCTTC.

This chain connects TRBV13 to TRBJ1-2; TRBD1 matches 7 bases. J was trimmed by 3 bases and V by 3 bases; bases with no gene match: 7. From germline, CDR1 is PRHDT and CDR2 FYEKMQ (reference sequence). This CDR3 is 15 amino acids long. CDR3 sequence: CASSFRQGQYYGYTF. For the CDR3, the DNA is TGTGCCAGCAGCTTTAGACAGGGTCAGTACTATGGCTACACCTTC. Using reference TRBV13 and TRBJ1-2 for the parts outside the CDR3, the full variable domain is AAGVIQSPRHLIKEKRETATLKCYPIPRHDTVYWYQQGPGQDPQFLISFYEKMQSDKGSIPDRFSAQQFSDYHSELNMSSLELGDSALYFCASSFRQGQYYGYTFGSGTRLTVV.

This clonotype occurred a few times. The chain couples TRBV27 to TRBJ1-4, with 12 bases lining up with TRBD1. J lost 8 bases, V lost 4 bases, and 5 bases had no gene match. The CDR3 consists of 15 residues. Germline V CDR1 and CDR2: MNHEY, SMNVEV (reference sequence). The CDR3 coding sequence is TGTGCCAGCAGTTCTACCGGGACAGGGGGCGAAAAACTGTTTTTT. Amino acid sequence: CASSSTGTGGEKLFF.

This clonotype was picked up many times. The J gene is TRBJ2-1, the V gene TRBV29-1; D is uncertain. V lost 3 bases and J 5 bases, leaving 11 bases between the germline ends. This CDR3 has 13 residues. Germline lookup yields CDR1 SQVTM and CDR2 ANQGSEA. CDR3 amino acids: CSVELRSNNEQFF. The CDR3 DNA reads TGCAGCGTTGAGCTCCGGTCGAACAATGAGCAGTTCTTC.

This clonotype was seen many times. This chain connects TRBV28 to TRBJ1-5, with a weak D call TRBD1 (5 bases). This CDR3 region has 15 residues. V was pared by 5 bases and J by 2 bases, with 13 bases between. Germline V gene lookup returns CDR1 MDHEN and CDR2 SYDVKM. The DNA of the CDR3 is TGTGCCAGCAGTGGATATGGGGGTGGCAATCAGCCCCAGCATTTT. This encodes CASSGYGGGNQPQHF.